Sequencing of this TCR beta chain was carried out in a study of control samples from healthy donors and cancer patients. This table comes from immunoSEQ multiplex PCR, and its TCRdb copy is limited to in-frame clones, with some not included. The data hold some 190,000 clones, with about nine tenths observed a single time. V dropped 5 bases and J dropped 8; count of bases not matched to a gene: 6. The germline V gene encodes CDR1 GTSNPN and CDR2 SVGIG (reference sequence). The CDR3 consists of 14 residues. The sequence derives from a man aged 30-40 years in good health. V usage is TRBV30 and J usage is TRBJ2-1; 13 bases align to TRBD2. The sample comprised blood. DNA of the CDR3: TGTGCCTGGCTTACTAGCGGGGGGGGGCATGAGCAGTTCTTC. Amino acid sequence: CAWLTSGGGHEQFF.